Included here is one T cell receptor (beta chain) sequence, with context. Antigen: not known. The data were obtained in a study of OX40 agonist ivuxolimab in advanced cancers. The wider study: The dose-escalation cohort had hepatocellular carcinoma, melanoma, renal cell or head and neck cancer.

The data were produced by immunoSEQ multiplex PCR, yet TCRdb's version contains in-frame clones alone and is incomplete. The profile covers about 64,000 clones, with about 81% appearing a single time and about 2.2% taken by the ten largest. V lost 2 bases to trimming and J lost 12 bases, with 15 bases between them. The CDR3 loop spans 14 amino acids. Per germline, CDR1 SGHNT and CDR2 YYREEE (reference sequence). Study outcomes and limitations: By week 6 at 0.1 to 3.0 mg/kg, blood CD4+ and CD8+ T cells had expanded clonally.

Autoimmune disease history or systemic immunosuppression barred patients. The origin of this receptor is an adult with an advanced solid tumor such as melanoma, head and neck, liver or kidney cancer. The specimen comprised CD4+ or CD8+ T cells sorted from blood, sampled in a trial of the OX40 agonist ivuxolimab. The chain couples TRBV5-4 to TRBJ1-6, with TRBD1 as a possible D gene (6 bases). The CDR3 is CASSFGGAAEPLHF. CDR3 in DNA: TGTGCCAGCAGCTTCGGGGGCGCGGCGGAACCCCTCCACTTT.